This T cell receptor beta chain was recorded in a study of monozygotic twins with inflammatory bowel disease. TCRdb reanalyzed the 5' RACE reads, giving one entry per CDR3 protein sequence and no DNA. The sample totals about 330,000 distinct CDR3 sequences. Looked up from germline, CDR1 is LGHNA and CDR2 is YNFKEQ. The CDR3 spans 17 residues. The source material was blood. The chain combines TRBV4-2 with TRBJ2-3; TCRdb's D call, TRBD2, is unchecked because there is no DNA. The clonotype was recovered from a human donor with ulcerative colitis or Crohn's disease, or a healthy co-twin of an affected twin (not recorded which). CDR3: CASSQAALAGSTDTQYF.